One sample yielded the 5 T cell receptor beta chains listed below, sequenced in a study of blood T cell repertoires in COVID-19. Profiling relied on immunoSEQ multiplex PCR, and the TCRdb table lists in-frame clones only, not all of them. In the table there are 23,000 or so clones, 75% to 95% of which are singletons. Source material: peripheral blood. Receptor source: a human donor in a cohort sampled during active COVID-19.

The chain carries TRBV4-1 and TRBJ1-2, with TRBD1 matching over 8 bases. CDR1 and CDR2 from the germline V gene are MGHRA and YSYEKL. The length of the CDR3 is 17 residues. Trimming cost V 6 bases and J 0 bases; bases outside gene matches: 12. The CDR3 region has the DNA TGCGCCAGCAGAAAATCCGAGGACAGGGACTCTAACTATGGCTACACCTTC. Its translation: CASRKSEDRDSNYGYTF.

The rearrangement joins TRBV11-3 to TRBJ1-1; 8 bases line up with TRBD1. There are 13 residues in the CDR3. Germline values: CDR1 SGHNT, CDR2 YENEEA. J lost 3 bases, V lost 5 bases, and 2 bases had no gene match. CDR3 in amino acids: CASSPTGDTEAFF. DNA for the CDR3: TGTGCCAGCAGCCCGACAGGGGACACTGAAGCTTTCTTT.

J is TRBJ2-1 and V is TRBV29-1; 8 bases agree with TRBD2. CDR3 length equals 13 residues. V lost 4 bases, J lost 3 bases, and 2 bases stayed unmatched. Germline values: CDR1 SQVTM, CDR2 ANQGSEA. CDR3 nucleotide sequence: TGCAGCGTTGGCGGGGGGCTCTACAATGAGCAGTTCTTC. Encoded protein: CSVGGGLYNEQFF.

This chain uses TRBV7-9 with TRBJ1-3; TRBD1 matches at 7 bases. The CDR3 extends over 16 amino acids. Germline loops: CDR1 SEHNR, CDR2 FQNEAQ (reference sequence). V was clipped by 3 bases and J by 2 bases; unmatched bases: 7. The CDR3 loop is CASSFSGGFAGNTIYF. CDR3 bases: TGTGCCAGCAGCTTTTCAGGGGGGTTCGCTGGAAACACCATATATTTT.

This chain connects TRBV6-5 to TRBJ2-1, with a tentative D call TRBD1 (5 bases). The CDR3 length is 16 residues. With 2 bases removed from V and 8 bases from J, the gap between germline ends came to 19 bases. Germline CDR1 reads MNHEY; CDR2 reads SVGAGI. CDR3 DNA sequence: TGTGCCAGCAGTTACGCCTCCGGCAGGGCTTACGATGAGCAGTTCTTC. Translated, it gives CASSYASGRAYDEQFF.